Listed here are 7 T cell receptor beta chains from one sample, sequenced in a study of patients and donors after allogeneic stem cell transplantation. TCRdb re-called the RT-PCR reads with MiXCR, one entry per CDR3 protein. The sample includes about 410,000 distinct CDR3 sequences, 16% of them seen just once. Sequencing used blood, either unsorted or a sorted T cell fraction (not recorded which). The receptors come from a human donor who was either an allogeneic HSCT recipient or a stem cell or donor lymphocyte infusion donor (not recorded which). It is not recorded whose cells these are; they may come from a transplant donor.

V gene TRBV5-1 combines with J gene TRBJ2-4; TRBD2 aligns across 8 bases. CDR1 and CDR2 (germline): SGHRS, YFSETQ. The V gene end was trimmed by 4 bases and the J gene end by 2 bases; junction bases not matched to a gene: 5. CDR3 length equals 15 residues. Here the CDR3 DNA reads TGCGCCAGCAGCACGGGGGGGCCAACCAAAAACATTCAGTACTTC. It codes for CASSTGGPTKNIQYF. Full variable domain (outside the CDR3, taken from reference TRBV5-1 and TRBJ2-4): KAGVTQTPRYLIKTRGQQVTLSCSPISGHRSVSWYQQTPGQGLQFLFEYFSETQRNKGNFPGRFSGRQFSNSRSEMNVSTLELGDSALYLCASSTGGPTKNIQYFGAGTRLSVL.

The V and J genes are TRBV6-2 or TRBV6-3 and TRBJ2-3; tentatively, D is TRBD1 (5 bases). The germline V gene encodes CDR1 MNHEY and CDR2 SVGEGT. The CDR3 is 15 amino acids. V gave up 6 bases and J gave up 3 bases, with 16 bases separating them. CDR3 bases: TGTGCCAGCAGGGCGGACACTCTCGGGACAGATACGCAGTATTTT. Its translation: CASRADTLGTDTQYF.

This clonotype was detected only a few times. This sequence joins TRBV7-2 and TRBJ2-2; 9 bases align to TRBD1. Trimming cost V 5 bases and J 6 bases; bases outside gene matches: 7. The CDR3 loop spans 15 amino acids. Germline V CDR1 and CDR2: SGHTA, FQGNSA. CDR3 protein: CASSGTGGLAGELFF. The CDR3 DNA follows: TGTGCCAGCAGCGGAACAGGGGGCTTGGCCGGGGAGCTGTTTTTT.

The chain links TRBV5-3 to TRBJ2-2; TRBD1 matches at 7 bases. TRBV5-3 is an ORF, and what it does is uncertain. V lost 7 bases to trimming and J lost 4 bases; unmatched junction nucleotides: 4. The CDR3 contains 13 residues. CDR3 bases: TGTGCCAGACTGTCAGGGGGCACCGGGGAGCTGTTTTTT. It specifies CARLSGGTGELFF.

The sample holds one count of this clonotype. V gene TRBV9 combines with J gene TRBJ1-3; 8 bases match TRBD1. Germline V gene data show CDR1 as SGDLS and CDR2 as YYNGEE. The CDR3 consists of 15 residues. With 1 base clipped from V and 3 bases from J, the junction kept 3 bases outside the gene matches. The CDR3 coding sequence is TGTGCCAGCAGCGTACAGGGGGCGAATGGAAACACCATATATTTT. Its protein is CASSVQGANGNTIYF.

The chain links TRBV9 to TRBJ2-1; 8 bases fit TRBD2. The J segment lost 3 bases and the V segment lost 0 bases, leaving 23 bases of the junction unmatched. CDR3 length: 22 amino acids. Germline values: CDR1 SGDLS, CDR2 YYNGEE. CDR3 amino acids: CASSVDGGVFPGQGEIYNEQFF. CDR3 in DNA: TGTGCCAGCAGCGTAGACGGGGGGGTATTCCCGGGGCAAGGAGAGATCTACAATGAGCAGTTCTTC.

This chain joins TRBV3-1 and TRBJ2-2; TRBD2 matches 9 bases. The J segment lost 0 bases and the V segment lost 6 bases, leaving 11 bases of the junction unmatched. The CDR3 extends over 18 amino acids. The germline gives CDR1 LGHDT, CDR2 YNNKEL (reference sequence). CDR3 nucleotide sequence: TGTGCCAGCAGGCTAAGAAGTAGACTAGCGGCGAACACCGGGGAGCTGTTTTTT. Translated: CASRLRSRLAANTGELFF.